These 2 T cell receptor beta chains were sequenced from one sample in a study of blood T cell repertoires in COVID-19. Using immunoSEQ multiplex PCR, the repertoire was profiled, and TCRdb retains in-frame clones only, with some absent. The table includes about 300,000 clones, 86% detected once. Sequencing used peripheral blood. The receptor source for this set is a woman aged 45-59 years with acute or convalescent COVID-19.

The V and J genes are TRBV7-2 and TRBJ2-7; TRBD1 matches 9 bases. V lost 2 bases to trimming and J lost 5 bases; unmatched junction nucleotides: 7. Germline V gene lookup returns CDR1 SGHTA and CDR2 FQGNSA. CDR3 length equals 15 residues. The CDR3 DNA reads TGTGCCAGCAGCTTAACAGGGACAGGGTGGGACGAGCAGTACTTC. It translates to CASSLTGTGWDEQYF.

The chain recombines TRBV27 with TRBJ1-6; weak D call: TRBD1 (5 bases). The CDR3 length is 18 residues. The ends were cut back, 6 bases at V and 7 bases at J, with 25 bases in the middle. Germline assignment: CDR1 MNHEY and CDR2 SMNVEV (reference sequence). CDR3 protein: CASSQKPQGNLGNSPLHF. CDR3 bases: TGTGCCAGCAGCCAAAAACCTCAGGGCAATTTAGGGAATTCACCCCTCCACTTT.